Reported below is one T cell receptor (beta chain). The antigen is not known. A single record per CDR3 protein comes from TCRdb applying MiXCR to the reads. The sample carries 150,000 or so distinct CDR3 sequences, 6.5% recorded once. The data stem from a study of T cell repertoires in cytomegalovirus infection. Study-wide background: Based on public TCR beta signatures, there were indications of CMV infection and of a matching HLA type. Study observations and caveats: HLA-C-restricted, CMV-specific TCR beta clonotypes were dominant ex vivo. Carriers of CMV plus the relevant HLA were identified by cumulative public TCR beta family frequency.

Between the trimmed V and J ends, which lost 2 bases and 7 bases, there was a span of 9 bases. CDR1 DFQATT and CDR2 SNEGSKA come from the germline V gene (reference sequence). CDR3 size: 12 residues. Sequenced sample: PBMCs. The sequence derives from a human donor in good health (CMV status not recorded). Some clones in this sample may be carry-over from other donors' samples. V and J are TRBV20-1 and TRBJ1-5; D call uncertain. The CDR3 sequence: CSARSSSQPQHF. The DNA for the CDR3 is TGCAGTGCTAGAAGTTCCTCCCAGCCCCAGCATTTT.